Presented here are 16 T cell receptor beta chains from one specimen sequenced in a study of a mutant IDH1 vaccine in newly diagnosed glioma. The assay was immunoSEQ multiplex PCR, and TCRdb's table has in-frame clones only and misses some. The sample has 95,000 to 120,000 clones, 85% to 90% seen once. These receptors' antigens are unknown. As to time point: week 11, during vaccination. Each dose of the vaccine consisted of 300 ug of mutant IDH1 20-mer peptide, with topical imiquimod. This material consisted of PBMCs, taken from a glioma patient whose treatment included an IDH1 peptide vaccine. The receptors were sampled from a woman in her forties or fifties with glioma.

The genes are TRBV9 and TRBJ2-5; 9 bases are shared with TRBD2. The CDR3 spans 15 residues. Per the germline V gene, CDR1 is SGDLS and CDR2 is YYNGEE. J lost 2 bases, V lost 6 bases, and 8 bases had no gene match. The CDR3 coding sequence is TGTGCCAGCACCATTAGCGGGAGAGGGCAAGAGACCCAGTACTTC. It translates to CASTISGRGQETQYF.

This clone has only one observation. The chain joins TRBV11-2 to TRBJ2-7; possible D gene TRBD2, 5 bases. Deletions cut 3 bases from V and 7 bases from J, with 19 bases between. This CDR3 spans 15 amino acids. Germline V CDR1 and CDR2: SGHAT, FQNNGV. CDR3 nucleotides: TGTGCCAGCAGCTTGACGGAGGCCCCCTCCGGGGAGCAGTACTTC. Amino acid sequence: CASSLTEAPSGEQYF.

The CDR3 DNA follows: TGCAGCGTTGAAGGGGGCCAGGGCTACACCTTC. Amino acids: CSVEGGQGYTF. The chain joins TRBV29-1 to TRBJ1-2; perhaps TRBD1 as D (5 bases). CDR3 length equals 11 residues. Germline CDR1 and CDR2: SQVTM and ANQGSEA. V lost 1 base, J lost 8 bases, and 8 bases lay in between.

The chain recombines TRBV10-2 with TRBJ2-7; 10 nucleotides line up with TRBD2. The germline CDR1 and CDR2 sequences are WSHSY and SAAADI. The CDR3 is 15 residues long. The junction had 2 bases not matched to a gene; V was cut back by 3 bases and J by 0 bases. As DNA, the CDR3 is TGCGCCAGCAGTGACAGCGGGAGGGCCTCCTACGAGCAGTACTTC. Protein: CASSDSGRASYEQYF.

This clone was recorded only once. The chain links TRBV29-1 to TRBJ2-7; 8 positions match TRBD1. The CDR3 loop spans 13 amino acids. V was clipped by 7 bases and J by 2 bases; unmatched bases: 7. Germline assignment: CDR1 SQVTM and CDR2 ANQGSEA. The CDR3, as DNA: TGCAGCGCGGGGACAGGAGGTACCTACGAGCAGTACTTC. This sequence encodes CSAGTGGTYEQYF.

The chain carries TRBV6-6 and TRBJ2-1; TRBD2 matches at 9 bases. The CDR3 sequence is 14 residues long. The germline CDR1 and CDR2 sequences are MNHNY and SVGAGI (reference sequence). V lost 5 bases, J lost 9 bases, and 8 bases stayed unmatched. The CDR3 here is CASSRISGRGEQFF. The DNA of the CDR3 is TGTGCCAGCAGTAGAATTAGCGGGAGAGGTGAGCAGTTCTTC.

The chain couples TRBV11-2 to TRBJ2-7; D unclear. Germline V gene lookup returns CDR1 SGHAT and CDR2 FQNNGV. The CDR3 extends over 14 amino acids. Deletions cut 3 bases from V and 1 base from J, with 10 bases between. The CDR3 region has the DNA TGTGCCAGCAGCTTCCTCGACACTTCCTACGAGCAGTACTTC. Translating it yields CASSFLDTSYEQYF.

The chain is built from TRBV5-1 and TRBJ2-7, with TRBD1 matching over 9 bases. V trimming: 3 bases; J trimming: 5 bases; junction bases outside the gene matches: 9. The CDR3 length is 15 residues. Germline V gene sequence: CDR1 SGHRS, CDR2 YFSETQ. CDR3 region: CASSSSGTGTHEQYF. The CDR3, as DNA: TGCGCCAGCAGCTCCTCCGGGACAGGGACCCACGAGCAGTACTTC.

This sequence joins TRBV5-1 and TRBJ2-3; D remains unclear. V was clipped by 0 bases and J by 0 bases, with 5 bases between them. CDR1 SGHRS and CDR2 YFSETQ come from the germline V gene. The CDR3 sequence is 14 residues long. CDR3 amino acids: CASSLVRSTDTQYF. The CDR3 nucleotides read TGCGCCAGCAGCTTGGTTAGAAGCACAGATACGCAGTATTTT.

The rearrangement links TRBV28 to TRBJ1-2; 8 bases agree with TRBD1. Trimming cost V 5 bases and J 6 bases; bases outside gene matches: 8. Germline lookup yields CDR1 MDHEN and CDR2 SYDVKM. The CDR3 extends over 14 amino acids. CDR3 amino acids: CASSPAWTGNGYTF. In DNA, the CDR3 is TGTGCCAGCAGTCCCGCTTGGACAGGGAATGGCTACACCTTC.

This chain uses TRBV9 with TRBJ2-2; 9 bases map to TRBD2. J was trimmed by 4 bases and V by 0 bases; bases with no gene match: 4. Germline loops: CDR1 SGDLS, CDR2 YYNGEE. The CDR3 runs to 16 residues. The CDR3 sequence: CASSVASGMGTGELFF. The CDR3 region has the DNA TGTGCCAGCAGCGTAGCTAGCGGGATGGGCACCGGGGAGCTGTTTTTT.

The V and J genes are TRBV25-1 and TRBJ1-1, with unresolved D. Trimming cost V 8 bases and J 2 bases, with 9 bases left between them. The CDR3 consists of 12 residues. From germline, CDR1 is MGHDK and CDR2 SYGVNS. Written as DNA, the CDR3 is TGTGCCAGCGGACCCAGAAACACTGAAGCTTTCTTT. Its protein is CASGPRNTEAFF.

The chain carries TRBV5-1 and TRBJ2-5, with 8 bases fitting TRBD2. Trimming cost V 2 bases and J 4 bases; bases outside gene matches: 10. The CDR3 extends over 16 amino acids. Germline V gene lookup returns CDR1 SGHRS and CDR2 YFSETQ. CDR3 nucleotides: TGCGCCAGCAGCTTTTCGGGCGGGAGGAAGGGAGAGACCCAGTACTTC. As protein: CASSFSGGRKGETQYF.

The gene calls are TRBV28 and TRBJ2-7; 9 positions match TRBD2. Trimming cost V 6 bases and J 1 base; bases outside gene matches: 7. Germline V lookup: CDR1 MDHEN, CDR2 SYDVKM. The CDR3 length is 15 residues. Written as DNA, the CDR3 is TGTGCCAGCAGCACTAGCGGGCTAGTTTCCTACGAGCAGTACTTC. Translating it yields CASSTSGLVSYEQYF.

This clone was observed a single time. This chain joins TRBV11-2 and TRBJ2-7; either TRBD1 or TRBD2 may supply D (6 bases each). The germline V gene encodes CDR1 SGHAT and CDR2 FQNNGV. The CDR3 runs to 15 residues. The V and J ends lost 4 bases and 2 bases respectively, with 15 bases between them. The CDR3 sequence is CASSWGAAGPYEQYF. The DNA of the CDR3 is TGTGCCAGCAGCTGGGGGGCAGCGGGCCCCTACGAGCAGTACTTC.

This clone was recorded only once. The CDR3 DNA reads as TGTGCCAGCAGGCGGGCAGATACGCAGTATTTT. Translated: CASRRADTQYF. The chain recombines TRBV2 with TRBJ2-3; weak D call: TRBD2 (5 bases). V was cut by 6 bases and J by 4 bases, with 5 bases left in between. The germline gives CDR1 SNHLY, CDR2 FYNNEI. CDR3 length: 11 amino acids.